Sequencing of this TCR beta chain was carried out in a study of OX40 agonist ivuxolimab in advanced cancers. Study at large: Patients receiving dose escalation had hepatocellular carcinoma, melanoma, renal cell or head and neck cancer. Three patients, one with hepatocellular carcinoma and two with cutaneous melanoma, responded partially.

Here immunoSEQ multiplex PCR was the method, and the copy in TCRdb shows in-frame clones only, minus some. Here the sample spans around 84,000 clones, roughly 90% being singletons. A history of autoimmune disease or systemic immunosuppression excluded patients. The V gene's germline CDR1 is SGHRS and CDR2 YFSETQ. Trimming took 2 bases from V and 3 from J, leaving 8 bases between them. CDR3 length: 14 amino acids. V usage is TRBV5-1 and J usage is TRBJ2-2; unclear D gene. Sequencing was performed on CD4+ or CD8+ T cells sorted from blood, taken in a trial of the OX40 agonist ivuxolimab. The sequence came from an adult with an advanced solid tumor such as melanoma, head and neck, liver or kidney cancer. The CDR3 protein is CASSFPTDTGELFF. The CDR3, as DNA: TGCGCCAGCAGCTTCCCGACCGACACCGGGGAGCTGTTTTTT.